This passage covers 24 T cell receptor beta chains from one sample sequenced in a study of PD-1 blockade in classical Hodgkin lymphoma. Every single patient, without exception, relapsed after autologous stem cell transplantation, and brentuximab vedotin exposure varied. Only in-frame clones appear in the TCRdb table, and some are missing; sequencing was by immunoSEQ multiplex PCR. In the table there are tens of thousands of clones, 85% to 95% of which are singletons. The starting material was peripheral blood mononuclear cells (PBMCs), obtained at baseline. These receptors all come from a human donor with classical Hodgkin lymphoma.

The chain has TRBV7-2 and TRBJ2-7; perhaps TRBD2 as D (6 bases). Germline-derived CDR1 and CDR2 are SGHTA and FQGNSA. Trimming stripped 4 bases from V and 6 bases from J, with 22 bases between. The CDR3 covers 16 residues. CDR3 protein: CASSSLSAGPPGEQYF. The DNA of the CDR3 is TGTGCCAGCAGCTCCCTTAGCGCGGGGCCCCCAGGCGAGCAGTACTTC.

The CDR3 region has the DNA TGCAGCGGAACTCACGCGGGAAACAGGGATAGCACAGATACGCAGTATTTT. It specifies CSGTHAGNRDSTDTQYF. The chain is built from TRBV29-1 and TRBJ2-3; D tentatively reads TRBD1 or TRBD2 (6 bases each). V was pared by 7 bases and J by 0 bases, with 23 bases between. The CDR3 length is 17 residues. Germline CDR1 and CDR2: SQVTM and ANQGSEA.

The genes are TRBV12-2 and TRBJ2-7; the table's D call, TRBD2, was not checked against the DNA. TRBV12-2 is deemed a pseudogene. The length of the CDR3 is 15 residues. The CDR3 DNA sequence: TGTGCAAGTCGCTTTAACGGGACTGACGTTTACGAGCAGTACTTC. Protein: CASRFNGTDVYEQYF.

The CDR3 bases are TGTGCCAGCAGTTTACCCACTGGGCAGGCCTACAATGAGCAGTTCTTC. Protein product: CASSLPTGQAYNEQFF. The J gene is TRBJ2-1, the V gene TRBV28, with no clear D. V was trimmed by 2 bases and J by 2 bases, leaving 13 bases between them. The germline gives CDR1 MDHEN, CDR2 SYDVKM. This CDR3 has 16 amino acids.

The chain joins TRBV5-1 to TRBJ2-7; 7 bases are a match to TRBD1. Germline V lookup: CDR1 SGHRS, CDR2 YFSETQ. The CDR3 has 14 residues. Unmatched junction bases numbered 3, after V lost 3 bases and J lost 0 bases. The CDR3 spells CASSSGQPSYEQYF. In DNA, the CDR3 is TGCGCCAGCAGCTCGGGACAGCCCTCCTACGAGCAGTACTTC.

This chain joins TRBV2 and TRBJ2-2; unclear D gene. In germline, CDR1 is SNHLY, CDR2 FYNNEI. The CDR3 runs to 14 residues. Trimming took off 8 bases at V and 6 bases at J, with 16 bases between the two ends. The CDR3 loop reads CASGRAPRPGELFF. The DNA for the CDR3 is TGTGCCAGCGGACGGGCCCCCCGACCCGGGGAGCTGTTTTTT.

The chain has TRBV7-9 and TRBJ1-4; TRBD1 is a possible D gene (5 bases). CDR3 length: 16 residues. Germline loops: CDR1 SEHNR, CDR2 FQNEAQ (reference sequence). The V and J ends lost 5 bases and 3 bases respectively, with 16 bases between them. The CDR3 nucleotides are TGTGCCAGCAGCGTTACTTCCGGGACGGCTAATGAAAAACTGTTTTTT. Translated: CASSVTSGTANEKLFF.

The chain combines TRBV18 with TRBJ2-7; 7 nucleotides agree with TRBD1. Losses at the gene ends were 2 bases for V and 2 bases for J; bases not matched to a gene: 9. Germline V gene lookup returns CDR1 KGHSH and CDR2 LQKENI. This CDR3 is 16 amino acids long. This CDR3 is CASSPVSSGGTYEQYF. The CDR3 DNA is TGTGCCAGCTCACCAGTGAGTTCAGGGGGTACCTACGAGCAGTACTTC.

The rearrangement links TRBV27 to TRBJ2-7, with D tentatively TRBD1 (5 bases). CDR1 is MNHEY, CDR2 SMNVEV, per germline (reference sequence). The CDR3 covers 9 residues. Written as DNA, the CDR3 is TGTGTCAGGGTAAAGGAGCAGTACTTC. This sequence encodes CVRVKEQYF.

The rearrangement links TRBV5-3 to TRBJ1-5, with D uncertain. Being an ORF, TRBV5-3 has a function that is uncertain. This CDR3 region has 18 residues. The CDR3 coding sequence is TGTGCAACCAGGAGGGTCTCAAAGGGAGCTAATAGCAATCAGCCCCAGCATTTT. It encodes CATRRVSKGANSNQPQHF.

V gene TRBV13 combines with J gene TRBJ2-3; 9 nucleotides agree with TRBD2. The CDR3 runs 16 residues. CDR1 and CDR2 (germline): PRHDT, FYEKMQ (reference sequence). Trimming took 3 bases from V and 8 from J; bases not matched to a gene: 12. Here the CDR3 reads CASSFGGRAYHPTQYF. Here the CDR3 DNA reads TGTGCCAGCAGCTTTGGCGGGAGGGCCTACCACCCTACGCAGTATTTT.

The V call is TRBV10-3, the J call TRBJ2-1, with 7 bases that match TRBD2. This CDR3 comprises 12 residues. Per germline, CDR1 ENHRY and CDR2 SYGVKD. This CDR3 is CAVGGTYNEQFF. DNA for the CDR3: TGTGCGGTGGGAGGGACCTACAATGAGCAGTTCTTC.

The rearrangement uses TRBV7-3 and TRBJ2-3; 9 bases align to TRBD2. Germline CDR1 and CDR2: SGHTA and FQGTGA. CDR3 size: 17 residues. V shed 5 bases and J 1 base; nucleotides not matched to a gene: 10. The CDR3 sequence: CASSKNSGGWGTDTQYF. In DNA, the CDR3 is TGTGCCAGCAGCAAGAATAGCGGGGGTTGGGGCACAGATACGCAGTATTTT.

The chain carries TRBV7-6 and TRBJ2-3, with 11 bases matching TRBD2. Germline V CDR1 and CDR2: SGHVS, FNYEAQ. The CDR3 has 16 amino acids. V was pared by 5 bases and J by 4 bases, with 8 bases of the junction left unmatched. The CDR3 reads CASSRRTSGRADTQYF. CDR3 nucleotides: TGTGCCAGCAGCCGACGGACTAGCGGGCGGGCAGATACGCAGTATTTT.

This rearrangement joins TRBV7-3 to TRBJ1-1, with D possibly being TRBD1 (5 bases). Germline CDR1 SGHTA, CDR2 FQGTGA. The V end was cut by 5 bases, the J end by 6 bases, with 16 bases between. The CDR3 covers 14 residues. This chain's CDR3 is CASSPGPGRSEAFF. CDR3 nucleotides: TGTGCCAGCAGCCCCGGTCCAGGGAGATCTGAAGCTTTCTTT.

The chain couples TRBV4-1 to TRBJ1-3; tentatively, D is TRBD1 (6 bases). CDR1 and CDR2 (germline): MGHRA, YSYEKL. Trimming took off 2 bases at V and 0 bases at J, with 14 bases between the two ends. The CDR3 loop spans 17 amino acids. CDR3 DNA: TGCGCCAGCAGCCAATCGGACAGAAGCTACTCTGGAAACACCATATATTTT. Translated: CASSQSDRSYSGNTIYF.

The chain combines TRBV18 with TRBJ2-1; 8 bases line up with TRBD1. The CDR3 totals 16 residues. Germline loops: CDR1 KGHSH, CDR2 LQKENI. Trimming removed 2 bases from V and 3 bases from J; junction bases left unmatched: 6. The CDR3 here is CASSPVGTGVYNEQFF. The CDR3 nucleotides are TGTGCCAGCTCACCAGTCGGGACAGGAGTCTACAATGAGCAGTTCTTC.

The chain employs TRBV9 and TRBJ2-1; weak D call: TRBD2 (6 bases). Germline CDR1 SGDLS, CDR2 YYNGEE. Trimming took 0 bases from V and 5 from J, leaving 12 bases between them. The CDR3 covers 15 residues. CDR3 amino acids: CASSVGGGINNEQFF. DNA of the CDR3: TGTGCCAGCAGCGTAGGGGGCGGGATCAACAATGAGCAGTTCTTC.

This chain joins TRBV21-1 and TRBJ2-1; the table calls TRBD1, which could not be checked here. TRBV21-1 is shown as a pseudogene. There are 17 residues in the CDR3. This CDR3 reads CASSPLPQGPPYNEQFF. DNA for the CDR3: TGTGCCAGCAGCCCGCTTCCTCAGGGGCCTCCCTACAATGAGCAGTTCTTC.

The chain has TRBV27 and TRBJ2-1; D remains unclear. Per germline, CDR1 MNHEY and CDR2 SMNVEV (reference sequence). The CDR3 loop spans 12 amino acids. V was pared by 2 bases and J by 6 bases, with 5 bases between. The CDR3 sequence: CASSLGPNEQFF. As DNA, the CDR3 is TGTGCCAGCAGTTTAGGCCCCAATGAGCAGTTCTTC.

The V gene is TRBV5-5, the J gene TRBJ1-1; the match to TRBD1 covers 8 bases. This CDR3 spans 15 amino acids. From germline, CDR1 is SGHKS and CDR2 YYEKEE (reference sequence). The J segment lost 7 bases and the V segment lost 3 bases, leaving 11 bases of the junction unmatched. This CDR3 reads CASSSPRTGTGEAFF. DNA for the CDR3: TGTGCCAGCAGCTCACCCCGGACAGGGACGGGTGAAGCTTTCTTT.

The rearrangement joins TRBV27 to TRBJ2-7; 7 bases map to TRBD1. This CDR3 is built from 14 residues. V gave up 4 bases and J gave up 2 bases; unmatched junction bases: 5. Germline loops: CDR1 MNHEY, CDR2 SMNVEV (reference sequence). CDR3 sequence reads: CASSSTGIPYEQYF. The CDR3 DNA sequence: TGTGCCAGCAGTTCGACAGGGATCCCCTACGAGCAGTACTTC.

The V gene is TRBV18, the J gene TRBJ2-1; perhaps TRBD1 as D (7 bases). Trimming removed 3 bases from V and 8 bases from J, with 14 bases in between. This CDR3 contains 14 residues. Germline loops: CDR1 KGHSH, CDR2 LQKENI. DNA of the CDR3: TGTGCCAGCTCACCCGCACAGGGGAGGCATGAGCAGTTCTTC. Its protein is CASSPAQGRHEQFF.

The chain couples TRBV19 to TRBJ1-1; 7 bases are a match to TRBD1. Trimming removed 6 bases from V and 4 bases from J; junction bases left unmatched: 8. This CDR3 region has 14 residues. The germline V gene encodes CDR1 LNHDA and CDR2 SQIVND (reference sequence). CDR3 sequence: CASRTKTGPTEAFF. The CDR3 nucleotides read TGTGCCAGTAGGACCAAGACAGGGCCCACTGAAGCTTTCTTT.